This is a list of T cell receptor beta chains from one sample in a study of blood T cells in healthy people across ages. Each CDR3 protein gets one entry after TCRdb re-called the 5' RACE reads with MiXCR. The sample records about 570,000 distinct CDR3 sequences, approximately 25% being singletons. Sequenced sample: blood. The receptors shown here come from a woman in her seventies in good health. CDR3s include the opening cysteine and the closing phenylalanine or tryptophan. A D gene is named only where the DNA matches it firmly. Not all rows give a size; the values are once, few, many and, for expanded clones, a class.

-	TRBV7-2	TRBJ1-3	-	TGTGCCAGCAGCTTCAGTATTACTGGGGGGCCTGGAAACACCATATATTTT	CASSFSITGGPGNTIYF
-	TRBV18	TRBJ2-5	-	TGTGCCAGCTCACCGACCCGGGACGTCGGAGAGACCCAGTACTTC	CASSPTRDVGETQYF
TRBD1	TRBV24-1	TRBJ2-5	few	TGCGCCACCAGTGACCCGCGACAGGGCGGAGAGACCCAGTACTTC	CATSDPRQGGETQYF
-	TRBV7-2	TRBJ1-3	few	TGTGCCAGCAGCCCCCCGTTTAGAGGTGGAAACACCATATATTTT	CASSPPFRGGNTIYF
-	TRBV24-1	TRBJ2-2	few	TGTGCCACCGCGGGCACGGGAACCGGGGAGCTGTTTTTT	CATAGTGTGELFF
TRBD1	TRBV5-1	TRBJ1-4	few	TGCGCCAGCAGCTTAAATCGACAGGGGACTAATGAAAAACTGTTTTTT	CASSLNRQGTNEKLFF
-	TRBV20-1	TRBJ2-5	many	TGCAGTGCTAGAGTTGGCCAAGAGACCCAGTACTTC	CSARVGQETQYF
TRBD1	TRBV27	TRBJ1-2	-	TGTGCCAGCAGAGCGGACAGGGGAGGCCCTAACTATGGCTACACCTTC	CASRADRGGPNYGYTF
-	TRBV18	TRBJ2-3	-	TGTGCCAGCTCACCATCGCAGGTAGATACGCAGTATTTT	CASSPSQVDTQYF
-	TRBV21-1	TRBJ2-1	-	TGTGCCAGCAGCAAAGGAGGGGGGTCCTACAATGAGCAGTTCTTC	CASSKGGGSYNEQFF
TRBD1	TRBV7-2	TRBJ1-2	-	TGTGCCAGCAGCTCGACAGGGAATCTGAACTATGGCTACACCTTC	CASSSTGNLNYGYTF
-	TRBV4-2	TRBJ1-2	few	TGTGCCAACAGCCCGCGACAGGCGGAGGGCTACACCTTC	CANSPRQAEGYTF
-	TRBV5-1	TRBJ2-4	-	TGCGCCAGCAGAGGAGGTCAGAACGGGAACATTCAGTACTTC	CASRGGQNGNIQYF
-	TRBV10-3	TRBJ1-2	few	TGTGCCATCAGTCCGGGGTCCCGTCTTTCATATGGCTACACCTTC	CAISPGSRLSYGYTF
-	TRBV29-1	TRBJ2-5	-	TGCAGCACCAAAGAAGAGACCCAGTACTTC	CSTKEETQYF
TRBD2	TRBV28	TRBJ2-5	few	TGTGCCAGCAGCCTCCTAGCGGGGGTTGGAGAGACCCAGTACTTC	CASSLLAGVGETQYF
-	TRBV4-1	TRBJ2-3	-	TGCGCCAGCAGCCAAGTAAGGACTTTGACAGATACGCAGTATTTT	CASSQVRTLTDTQYF
-	TRBV11-3	TRBJ2-5	-	TGTGCCAGCAGCTTAGGGTACGTGCCCGCGACCCAGTACTTC	CASSLGYVPATQYF
-	TRBV28	TRBJ2-4	few	TGTGCCAGCTCGCTCCAGGGCCGCTTAAACATTCAGTACTTC	CASSLQGRLNIQYF
-	TRBV7-9	TRBJ2-1	-	TGTGCCAGCAGCTCTAGCAAAAGACGGGGTGAGCAGTTCTTC	CASSSSKRRGEQFF
-	TRBV7-9	TRBJ1-1	-	TGTGCCAGCAGCGCGCAAAAGAACACTGAAGCTTTCTTT	CASSAQKNTEAFF
-	TRBV5-1	TRBJ2-7	-	TGCGCCAGCAGCTTGGCTGCTAGACCCTACGAGCAGTACTTC	CASSLAARPYEQYF
-	TRBV19	TRBJ1-1	-	TGTGCCAGTAGTGTAGACCGAATCCCCTTAACTGAAGCTTTCTTT	CASSVDRIPLTEAFF
-	TRBV5-6	TRBJ2-7	-	TGTGCCAGCAGCTTGGGGCCCCCTGTTGGGCAGAACTACGAGCAGTACTTC	CASSLGPPVGQNYEQYF
-	TRBV7-2	TRBJ1-6	-	TGTGCCAGCAGCACCCGACGGAGCTCCTATAATTCACCCCTCCACTTT	CASSTRRSSYNSPLHF
TRBD1	TRBV20-1	TRBJ1-6	once	TGCAGTGCCCGAGGGGACAGCCCAAATTCACCCCTCCACTTT	CSARGDSPNSPLHF
-	TRBV4-3	TRBJ1-2	many	TGCGCCAGCAGCCGGGGTGACAACGAAGGTACTGGCTACACCTTC	CASSRGDNEGTGYTF
TRBD1	TRBV24-1	TRBJ2-7	-	TGTGCCACCAGTGATCCCGGACAGGGTGACTACGAGCAGTACTTC	CATSDPGQGDYEQYF
-	TRBV3-1	TRBJ2-5	few	TGTGCCAGCAGCCAAGATCCCTTGAGGGGACGGTCCCAAGAGACCCAGTACTTC	CASSQDPLRGRSQETQYF
TRBD1	TRBV20-1	TRBJ1-2	-	TGCAGTGCAAAAGGCGGACAGGGGCACTATGGCTACACCTTC	CSAKGGQGHYGYTF
TRBD2	TRBV20-1	TRBJ2-3	-	TGCAGTGCTACTCGACCTCCCCCCGGGGGGGATGGAGATACGCAGTATTTT	CSATRPPPGGDGDTQYF
-	TRBV20-1	TRBJ2-1	-	TGCAGTGCTAGATCCCCGATGGGGATCTACAATGAGCAGTTCTTC	CSARSPMGIYNEQFF
-	TRBV11-2	TRBJ2-5	-	TGTGCCAGCAGCTTAGAGGTGGGAATGGAGACCCAGTACTTC	CASSLEVGMETQYF